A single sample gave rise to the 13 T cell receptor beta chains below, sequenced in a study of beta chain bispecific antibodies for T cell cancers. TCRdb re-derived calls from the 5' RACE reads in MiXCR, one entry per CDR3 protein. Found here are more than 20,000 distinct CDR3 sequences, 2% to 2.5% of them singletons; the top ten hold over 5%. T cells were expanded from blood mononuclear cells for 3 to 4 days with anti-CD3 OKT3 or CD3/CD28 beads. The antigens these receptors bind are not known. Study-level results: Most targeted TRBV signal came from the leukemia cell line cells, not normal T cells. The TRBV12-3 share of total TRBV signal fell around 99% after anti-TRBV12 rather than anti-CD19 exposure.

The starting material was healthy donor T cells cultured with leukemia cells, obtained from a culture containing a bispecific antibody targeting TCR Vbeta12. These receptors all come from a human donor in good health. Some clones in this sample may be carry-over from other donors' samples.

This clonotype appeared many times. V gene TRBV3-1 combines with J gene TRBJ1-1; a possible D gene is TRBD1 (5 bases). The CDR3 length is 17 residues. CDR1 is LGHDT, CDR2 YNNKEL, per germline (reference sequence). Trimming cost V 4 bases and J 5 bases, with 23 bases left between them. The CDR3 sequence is CASSPLDLTGARTEAFF. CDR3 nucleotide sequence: TGTGCCAGCAGCCCACTCGACCTGACTGGGGCAAGGACTGAAGCTTTCTTT.

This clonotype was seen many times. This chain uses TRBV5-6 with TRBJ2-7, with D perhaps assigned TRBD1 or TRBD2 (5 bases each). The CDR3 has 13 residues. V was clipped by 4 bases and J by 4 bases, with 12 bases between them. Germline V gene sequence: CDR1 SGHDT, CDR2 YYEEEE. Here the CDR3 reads CASSQGRIYEQYF. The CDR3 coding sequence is TGTGCCAGCAGCCAGGGACGTATTTACGAGCAGTACTTC.

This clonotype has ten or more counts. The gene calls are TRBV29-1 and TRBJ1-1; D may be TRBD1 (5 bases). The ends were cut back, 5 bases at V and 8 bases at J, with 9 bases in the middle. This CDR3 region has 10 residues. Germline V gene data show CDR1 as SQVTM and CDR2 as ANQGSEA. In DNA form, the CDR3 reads TGCAGCGTTTTGGGGACCGAAGCTTTCTTT. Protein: CSVLGTEAFF.

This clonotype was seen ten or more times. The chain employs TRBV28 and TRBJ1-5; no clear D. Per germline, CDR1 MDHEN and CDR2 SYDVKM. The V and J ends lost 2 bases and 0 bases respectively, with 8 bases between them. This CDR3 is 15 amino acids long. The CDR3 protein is CASSLQLYSNQPQHF. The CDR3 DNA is TGTGCCAGCAGTTTACAGTTATATAGCAATCAGCCCCAGCATTTT.

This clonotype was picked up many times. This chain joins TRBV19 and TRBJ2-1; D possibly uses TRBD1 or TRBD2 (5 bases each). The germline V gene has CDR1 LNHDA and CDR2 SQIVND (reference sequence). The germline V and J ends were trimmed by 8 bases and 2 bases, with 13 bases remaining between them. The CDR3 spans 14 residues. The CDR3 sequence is CASSAGTTYNEQFF. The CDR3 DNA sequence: TGTGCCAGTTCAGCAGGGACCACCTACAATGAGCAGTTCTTC.

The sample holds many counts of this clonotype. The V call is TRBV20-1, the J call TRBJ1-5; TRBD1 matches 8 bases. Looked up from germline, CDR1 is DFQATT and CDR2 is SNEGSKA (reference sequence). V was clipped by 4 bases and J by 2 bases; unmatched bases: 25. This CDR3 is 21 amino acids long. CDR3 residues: CSANAGTGFDMNLHGNQPQHF. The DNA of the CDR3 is TGCAGTGCTAACGCCGGGACAGGATTTGACATGAACCTCCACGGCAATCAGCCCCAGCATTTT.

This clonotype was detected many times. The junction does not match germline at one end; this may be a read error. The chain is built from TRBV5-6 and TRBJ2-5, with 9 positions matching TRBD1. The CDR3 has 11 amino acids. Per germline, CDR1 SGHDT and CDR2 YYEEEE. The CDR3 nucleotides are TGTGCCAGCAGCTCTGGACAGGGGAGGGACTTC. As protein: CASSSGQGRDF.

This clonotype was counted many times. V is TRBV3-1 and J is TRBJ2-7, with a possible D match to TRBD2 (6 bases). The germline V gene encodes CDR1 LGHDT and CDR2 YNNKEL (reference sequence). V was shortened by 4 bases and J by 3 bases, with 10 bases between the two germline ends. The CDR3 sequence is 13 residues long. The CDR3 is CASSPGGDYEQYF. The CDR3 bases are TGTGCCAGCAGCCCGGGCGGGGACTACGAGCAGTACTTC.

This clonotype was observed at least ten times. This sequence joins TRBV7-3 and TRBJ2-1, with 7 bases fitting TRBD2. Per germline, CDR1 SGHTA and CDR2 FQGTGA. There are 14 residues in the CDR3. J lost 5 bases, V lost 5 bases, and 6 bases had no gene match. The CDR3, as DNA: TGTGCCAGCAGCACCGGTCTAGCGGACAATGAGCAGTTCTTC. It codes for CASSTGLADNEQFF.

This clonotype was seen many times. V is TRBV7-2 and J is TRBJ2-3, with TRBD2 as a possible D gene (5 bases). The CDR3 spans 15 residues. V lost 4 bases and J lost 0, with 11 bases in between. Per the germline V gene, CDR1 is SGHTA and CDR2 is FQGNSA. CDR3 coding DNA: TGTGCCAGCAGCTCCCTCCGGACTAGCACAGATACGCAGTATTTT. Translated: CASSSLRTSTDTQYF.

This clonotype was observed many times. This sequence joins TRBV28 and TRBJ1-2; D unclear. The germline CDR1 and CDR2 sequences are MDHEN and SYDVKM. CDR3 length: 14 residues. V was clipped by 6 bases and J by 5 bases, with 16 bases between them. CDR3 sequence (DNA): TGTGCCAGCAGAGAAATATCGACCAGATATGGCTACACCTTC. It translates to CASREISTRYGYTF.

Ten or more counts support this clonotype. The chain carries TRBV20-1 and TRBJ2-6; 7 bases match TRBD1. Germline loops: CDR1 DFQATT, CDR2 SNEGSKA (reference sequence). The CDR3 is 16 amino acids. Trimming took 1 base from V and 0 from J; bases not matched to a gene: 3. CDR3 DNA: TGCAGTGCTAGAGTAGGGGGCTCCTCTGGGGCCAACGTCCTGACTTTC. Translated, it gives CSARVGGSSGANVLTF.

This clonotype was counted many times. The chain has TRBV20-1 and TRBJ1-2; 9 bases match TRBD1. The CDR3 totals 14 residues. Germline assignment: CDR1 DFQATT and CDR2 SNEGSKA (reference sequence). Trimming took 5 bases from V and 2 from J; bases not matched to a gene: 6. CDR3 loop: CSAGAGTGNYGYTF. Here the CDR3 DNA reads TGCAGTGCTGGAGCCGGGACAGGGAACTATGGCTACACCTTC.